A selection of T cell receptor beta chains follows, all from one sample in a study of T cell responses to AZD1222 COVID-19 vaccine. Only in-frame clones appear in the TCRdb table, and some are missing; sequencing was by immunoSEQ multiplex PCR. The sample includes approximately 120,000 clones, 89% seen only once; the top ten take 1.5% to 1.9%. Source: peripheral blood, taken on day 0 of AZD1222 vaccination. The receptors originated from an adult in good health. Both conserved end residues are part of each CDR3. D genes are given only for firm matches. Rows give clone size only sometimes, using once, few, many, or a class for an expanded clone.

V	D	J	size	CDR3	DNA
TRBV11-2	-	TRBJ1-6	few	CASSGLQGSASPLHF	TGTGCCAGCAGCGGACTACAGGGTTCGGCTTCACCCCTCCACTTT
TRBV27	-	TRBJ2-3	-	CASSPYRSTDTQYF	TGTGCCAGCAGTCCCTACCGAAGCACAGATACGCAGTATTTT
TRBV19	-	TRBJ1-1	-	CASSGYVQHGGPEAFF	TGTGCCAGTAGCGGTTATGTTCAACACGGAGGGCCTGAAGCTTTCTTT
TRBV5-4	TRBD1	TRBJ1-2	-	CASSRPGQGHYGYTF	TGTGCCAGCAGCCGCCCGGGACAGGGCCACTATGGCTACACCTTC
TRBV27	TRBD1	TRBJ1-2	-	CASSFGQGPDYGYTF	TGTGCCAGCAGTTTTGGACAGGGGCCTGACTATGGCTACACCTTC
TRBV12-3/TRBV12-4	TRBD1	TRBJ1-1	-	CSAGTGNPEAFF	TGCTCCGCCGGGACAGGGAACCCTGAAGCTTTCTTT
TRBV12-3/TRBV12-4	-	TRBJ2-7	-	CASSLVALVEQYF	TGTGCCAGCAGTTTAGTAGCCTTGGTGGAGCAGTACTTC
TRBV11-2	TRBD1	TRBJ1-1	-	CASSINRGAEAFF	TGTGCCAGCAGCATAAACAGGGGCGCTGAAGCTTTCTTT
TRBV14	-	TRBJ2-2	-	CASSPGFGELFF	TGTGCCAGCAGCCCTGGATTCGGGGAGCTGTTTTTT
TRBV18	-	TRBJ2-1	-	CASSSRRLASNQGQFF	TGTGCCAGCTCATCCCGTCGACTCGCTTCGAATCAAGGGCAGTTCTTC
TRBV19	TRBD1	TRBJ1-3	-	CAIGQGSSGNTIYF	TGTGCCATCGGACAGGGCTCCTCTGGAAACACCATATATTTT
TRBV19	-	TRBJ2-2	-	CASSILQNTGELFF	TGTGCCAGTAGTATACTACAGAACACCGGGGAGCTGTTTTTT
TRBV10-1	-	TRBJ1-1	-	CASSESGTVEAFF	TGCGCCAGCAGTGAGTCGGGGACTGTGGAAGCTTTCTTT
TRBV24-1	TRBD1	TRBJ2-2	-	CATRIGQGNTGELFF	TGTGCCACCAGGATCGGACAGGGGAACACCGGGGAGCTGTTTTTT